This is a list of T cell receptor beta chains from one sample in a study of metastatic and nonmetastatic thyroid tumors. TCRdb reprocessed the PCR reads using MiXCR. The sample includes 14,000 or so clones, about a quarter of them seen just once. Input material: blood. Receptor source: a female donor with papillary thyroid cancer or a benign thyroid nodule (not recorded which). Some clones in this sample may be carry-over from other donors' samples. CDR3s include the opening cysteine and the closing phenylalanine or tryptophan. D genes are given only for firm matches. Where a row states a size, it is once, few, many or the class of an expanded clone; other rows omit it.

j_gene | abundance | d_gene | v_gene | CDR3nt | CDR3aa
TRBJ1-3 | medium-sized | NA | TRBV6-1 | TGTGCCAGCAGTGGACACTCTGGAAACACCATATATTTT | CASSGHSGNTIYF
TRBJ1-5 | few | TRBD1 | TRBV6-1 | TGTGCCAGCAGCACACAGACAGGGACGGGGAAGCCCCAGCATTTT | CASSTQTGTGKPQHF
TRBJ2-7 | NA | NA | TRBV20-1 | TGCAGTGCTAGTTGGGTCGGTGGGCAGTACTTC | CSASWVGGQYF
TRBJ1-1 | NA | NA | TRBV7-2 | TGTGCCAGCAGCTTAGGGGGTTTCAACACTGAAGCTTTCTTT | CASSLGGFNTEAFF
TRBJ2-5 | many | NA | TRBV7-2 | TGTGCCAGCAGCCATTCAGGGCCCCAAGAGACCCAGTACTTC | CASSHSGPQETQYF
TRBJ2-3 | many | NA | TRBV12-3/TRBV12-4 | TGTGCCAGCAGTTTAGGGAGGATAGGGACAGATACGCAGTATTTT | CASSLGRIGTDTQYF
TRBJ2-7 | many | TRBD2 | TRBV4-3 | TGCGCCAGCAGCCAAGCTTCATCGCGGGGGTCCTACGAGCAGTACTTC | CASSQASSRGSYEQYF
TRBJ2-7 | NA | NA | TRBV20-1 | TGCAGTGCTAGAGATCCTGGGCGGAGCTCCTACGAGCAGTACTTC | CSARDPGRSSYEQYF
TRBJ2-5 | few | TRBD1 | TRBV2 | TGTGCCAGCAGTGAGGGACAGGGGTTCCAAGAGACCCAGTACTTC | CASSEGQGFQETQYF
TRBJ1-2 | medium-sized | NA | TRBV28 | TGTGCCAGCAGTCTCCGCGACAGCTATGGCTACACCTTC | CASSLRDSYGYTF
TRBJ2-5 | many | TRBD1 | TRBV5-4 | TGTGCCAGCAGCTCCCCCGGGACAGACCAAGAGACCCAGTACTTC | CASSSPGTDQETQYF
TRBJ2-3 | NA | NA | TRBV5-1 | TGCGCCAGCAGCTTATGGGGGGTCACAGATACGCAGTATTTT | CASSLWGVTDTQYF
TRBJ1-1 | many | NA | TRBV3-1 | TGTGCCAGCAGCCCCGGGACGGCCACTGAAGCTTTCTTT | CASSPGTATEAFF
TRBJ2-3 | NA | NA | TRBV11-1 | TGTGCCAGCAGCAAAAGGTCAGCCAGCACAGATACGCAGTATTTT | CASSKRSASTDTQYF
TRBJ2-2 | few | TRBD2 | TRBV12-3/TRBV12-4 | TGTGCCAGCAGTTTAGCCGGGACTAGCGGGGGGCGCACCGGGGAGCTGTTTTTT | CASSLAGTSGGRTGELFF
TRBJ2-7 | NA | NA | TRBV6-5 | TGTGCCAGCAGTTACGCCGAGGAGATAGAGCAGTACTTC | CASSYAEEIEQYF